Shown below are 16 T cell receptor beta chains from a single sample sequenced in a study of T cells after yellow fever vaccination. TCRdb re-derived calls from the 5' RACE reads in MiXCR, one entry per CDR3 protein. This table has 150,000 to 200,000 distinct CDR3 sequences, approximately 6% appearing once. Sequencing used CD4+ T cells sorted from PBMCs, obtained on the day of the first yellow fever vaccination. These receptors were collected from a man in his late teens or twenties who received the YFV17D yellow fever vaccine.

This clonotype appeared a few times. This chain links TRBV7-8 with TRBJ1-5; D is possibly TRBD1 (5 bases). The V end was cut by 1 base, the J end by 9 bases, with 13 bases between. CDR3 length equals 14 residues. Germline lookup yields CDR1 SGHVS and CDR2 FQNEAQ. The CDR3 DNA follows: TGTGCCAGCAGCTTAGTAGACAGTTTAAGGCCCCAGCATTTT. It specifies CASSLVDSLRPQHF.

This clonotype was picked up many times. The chain couples TRBV18 to TRBJ2-2; no definite D call. The CDR3 is 12 amino acids. Trimming took 0 bases from V and 5 from J, leaving 1 base between them. Germline V gene data show CDR1 as KGHSH and CDR2 as LQKENI. The CDR3 DNA follows: TGTGCCAGCTCACCACCGACCGGGGAGCTGTTTTTT. Residues: CASSPPTGELFF.

This clonotype has ten or more counts. The genes are TRBV6-1 and TRBJ2-2, with TRBD1 identical over 7 bases. V lost 5 bases and J lost 7; bases outside the gene matches: 13. The CDR3 consists of 16 residues. Germline V CDR1 and CDR2: MNHNS, SASEGT. This chain's CDR3 is CASSPDRANWSGELFF. The CDR3 bases are TGTGCCAGCAGTCCCGACAGGGCTAATTGGAGCGGGGAGCTGTTTTTT.

The sample holds many counts of this clonotype. This chain links TRBV6-2 or TRBV6-3 with TRBJ2-1; 9 nucleotides match TRBD2. The CDR3 extends over 15 amino acids. V gave up 7 bases and J gave up 9 bases; unmatched junction bases: 13. CDR1 is MNHEY, CDR2 SVGEGT, per germline. CDR3 loop: CASTLPGGGASEQFF. CDR3 nucleotides: TGTGCCAGCACCCTGCCCGGCGGGGGGGCGAGTGAGCAGTTCTTC.

This clonotype was seen a handful of times. This chain joins TRBV11-2 and TRBJ2-3, with unresolved D. The ends were cut back, 5 bases at V and 1 base at J, with 7 bases in the middle. The CDR3 covers 13 residues. Germline CDR1 and CDR2: SGHAT and FQNNGV. CDR3 loop: CASSHGRTDTQYF. The CDR3 bases are TGTGCCAGCAGCCATGGCCGCACAGATACGCAGTATTTT.

This clonotype was counted many times. The chain joins TRBV7-3 to TRBJ2-5; the match to TRBD1 covers 9 bases. This CDR3 has 13 residues. Germline lookup yields CDR1 SGHTA and CDR2 FQGTGA. J gave up 5 bases and V 4 bases, and 2 bases lay outside the gene matches. The CDR3 bases are TGTGCCAGCAGCTCGACAGGGGGGGAGACCCAGTACTTC. Translating gives CASSSTGGETQYF.

This clonotype was seen a handful of times. The chain has TRBV7-2 and TRBJ1-1; TRBD1 matches 7 bases. The germline V gene encodes CDR1 SGHTA and CDR2 FQGNSA. Losses at the gene ends were 5 bases for V and 11 bases for J; bases not matched to a gene: 11. The CDR3 length is 13 residues. CDR3 coding DNA: TGTGCCAGCAGCCCCGGGACAGAGTCTTATGCTTTCTTT. Amino acid sequence: CASSPGTESYAFF.

CDR3 nucleotide sequence: TGTGCCATCAGTGAACGCCCGGGCGGGGCTGGGGAAGCTTTCTTT. Protein product: CAISERPGGAGEAFF. This chain uses TRBV10-3 with TRBJ1-1, with a tentative D call TRBD1 (5 bases). V dropped 3 bases and J dropped 8 bases, with 19 bases sitting between them. Germline V lookup: CDR1 ENHRY, CDR2 SYGVKD. The CDR3 totals 15 residues.

The table lists this clonotype with a few counts. The gene calls are TRBV29-1 and TRBJ2-3; no reliable D call. This CDR3 is 12 amino acids long. The V end was cut by 6 bases, the J end by 3 bases, with 10 bases between. Germline CDR1 SQVTM, CDR2 ANQGSEA. The CDR3 bases are TGCAGCGTGGTCCCCGGGACAGATACGCAGTATTTT. Translated: CSVVPGTDTQYF.

This clonotype was counted only a few times. V is TRBV5-1 and J is TRBJ1-5; D gene uncertain. The CDR3 spans 14 residues. V dropped 4 bases and J dropped 2 bases, with 10 bases sitting between them. Germline CDR1 and CDR2: SGHRS and YFSETQ. The CDR3 region is CASSEGMGNQPQHF. The CDR3 DNA is TGCGCCAGCAGCGAGGGTATGGGCAATCAGCCCCAGCATTTT. The whole variable domain, filled in from reference TRBV5-1 and TRBJ1-5, reads KAGVTQTPRYLIKTRGQQVTLSCSPISGHRSVSWYQQTPGQGLQFLFEYFSETQRNKGNFPGRFSGRQFSNSRSEMNVSTLELGDSALYLCASSEGMGNQPQHFGDGTRLSIL.

This clonotype was seen a few times. V is TRBV10-3 and J is TRBJ2-7, with TRBD1 identical over 7 bases. CDR1 is ENHRY and CDR2 is SYGVKD in the germline V gene. The length of the CDR3 is 16 residues. V trimming: 4 bases; J trimming: 2 bases; junction bases outside the gene matches: 11. CDR3 nucleotides: TGTGCCATCAGTGGGTCGGTCGGGACAGAGCCCTACGAGCAGTACTTC. It codes for CAISGSVGTEPYEQYF.

In this sample, this clonotype turned up many times. This chain links TRBV7-2 with TRBJ2-7, with 7 bases identical to TRBD1. The germline V gene encodes CDR1 SGHTA and CDR2 FQGNSA. The CDR3 contains 13 residues. V was pared by 3 bases and J by 2 bases, with 1 base of the junction left unmatched. The CDR3 sequence is CASSFDRAYEQYV. The CDR3 nucleotides read TGTGCCAGCAGCTTCGACAGGGCCTACGAGCAGTACGTC.

The chain combines TRBV6-5 with TRBJ2-1; D remains unclear. Germline-derived CDR1 and CDR2 are MNHEY and SVGAGI. Trimming took off 2 bases at V and 8 bases at J, with 4 bases between the two ends. The CDR3 runs to 11 residues. CDR3: CASSYTDEQFF. CDR3 coding DNA: TGTGCCAGCAGTTACACGGATGAGCAGTTCTTC.

The chain recombines TRBV6-2 or TRBV6-3 with TRBJ1-1; weak D call: TRBD1 (6 bases). The germline CDR1 and CDR2 sequences are MNHEY and SVGEGT. This CDR3 is 15 amino acids long. V lost 7 bases to trimming and J lost 7 bases, with 22 bases between them. CDR3 sequence: CASTDPRRGAREAFF. The CDR3 nucleotides are TGTGCCAGCACCGACCCCCGCAGGGGCGCCCGTGAAGCTTTCTTT.

This clonotype has at least ten counts. The J gene is TRBJ2-4, the V gene TRBV3-1; 14 nucleotides match TRBD2. The trim removed 4 bases at V and 7 bases at J, leaving 6 bases unmatched. The CDR3 loop spans 16 amino acids. Germline-derived CDR1 and CDR2 are LGHDT and YNNKEL (reference sequence). Here the CDR3 DNA reads TGTGCCAGCAGCCCCCGACTAGCGGGGGGGATGAACATTCAGTACTTC. It codes for CASSPRLAGGMNIQYF. Looking up the rest from reference TRBV3-1 and TRBJ2-4 gives the full variable domain: DTAVSQTPKYLVTQMGNDKSIKCEQNLGHDTMYWYKQDSKKFLKIMFSYNNKELIINETVPNRFSPKSPDKAHLNLHINSLELGDSAVYFCASSPRLAGGMNIQYFGAGTRLSVL.

This clonotype was detected ten times or more. This sequence joins TRBV7-2 and TRBJ2-3; a possible D gene is TRBD2 (7 bases). The CDR3 covers 15 residues. V lost 5 bases to trimming and J lost 4 bases, with 16 bases between them. Germline CDR1 is SGHTA and CDR2 is FQGNSA. The CDR3 DNA follows: TGTGCCAGCAGCAAGTGGGGGGGCCAGGCAGATACGCAGTATTTT. Protein product: CASSKWGGQADTQYF.